This TCR beta chain was captured by sequencing in a study of regulatory T cells in long-lasting Graves disease (dated by TCRdb to the early 2020s). Looking at the study overall: Persistent Graves' disease was defined as antithyroid drug treatment for over 5 years with persistently positive TSH receptor autoantibodies. Peripheral blood TCR sequencing and RNA sequencing compared persistent Graves' disease patients with newly diagnosed Graves' disease patients. In the clinical cohort, patients with persistent Graves' disease had used antithyroid drugs for an average of around ten years. A total of roughly 35 samples underwent TCR sequencing: about 13 from persistent and roughly 20 from newly diagnosed Graves' disease patients. The study was registered as a clinical trial and conducted in China. Study-wide findings and limitations: Persistent Graves' disease patients showed lower TCR Shannon entropy and fewer highly expanded clones than newly diagnosed patients, suggesting clonal expansion. Sequencing and analysis were limited to the TCR beta chain. The authors acknowledged the small sample size as a limitation that may reduce accuracy. Because the primary lesion, thyroid tissue, could not be accessed, the study looked at peripheral blood alone. More public clonotypes were shared among persistent patients (roughly 2,700) than among newly diagnosed patients (roughly 1,000). Persistent disease showed preferential use of TRBV28, TRBJ1-2 and TRBJ2-5, whereas newly diagnosed disease favored TRBV20-1 and TRBJ2-1.

The time point label corresponds to: persistent/refractory GD, antithyroid drugs over 5 years with positive TRAb. For both TCR sequencing and RNA sequencing, RNA was extracted from PBMCs using TRIzol. The diagnosis of Graves' disease followed American Thyroid Association guidelines. The patients came from an endocrinology department in Xi'an, China. From each patient, about 8.9 milliliters of peripheral blood was collected into an EDTA anticoagulant tube. Ficoll Paque Plus density gradient separation was used to isolate PBMCs, and no further T cell sorting was done. An Agilent 2100 Bioanalyzer and agarose gel were used to assess RNA quality, and a NanoDrop 2000 was used to measure RNA concentration. V gives up 7 bases and J gives up 1 base, and the segment between their germline ends measures 14 bases. CDR1 and CDR2, per the germline V gene, are SNHLY and FYNNEI. Measured from the cysteine to the phenylalanine, the CDR3 is 14 residues long. Kept here is only the CDR3 DNA, which spans 42 bases and is read in frame from base 1.

This clonotype appeared many times. The target of this receptor is not known. Base qualities are not provided; no much larger clone lies one nucleotide away. Library preparation was by multiplex PCR. TCRdb shows the sequencer as Illumina HiSeq 4000. TCR beta libraries were built with iRepertoire HTBI primers and Arm-PCR amplification of CDR3 regions. Before sequencing, the PCR products went through gel purification. In the paper's pipeline: Across samples, roughly 60 TRBV and 15 or so TRBJ segments were identified and used for gene usage analysis of CDR3 amino acid clonotypes. COPE and FqMerger were used to merge filtered high-quality paired reads into contigs. BLAST was used to align contigs to IMGT TRBV, TRBD and TRBJ reference genes, and CDR3 was defined according to IMGT. Any clonotype with a frequency above 0.1% was counted as a highly expanded clone. Repertoire diversity was measured by Shannon entropy, and V-J evenness by the Gini coefficient. A clonotype was considered public if more than one individual shared it. TCRdb's own reprocessing of the public reads used fastp at Q25 and MiXCR and kept productive beta chains. Rows with a matching CDR3 protein are joined into one entry that keeps the most common DNA and genes. TCRdb, not the authors, supplied the V and J calls. This sample has about 340,000 distinct CDR3 sequences in its table, and less than 20% of those were observed once. Roughly 27% of the sample is in the top ten clones.

The rearranged segments are TRBV2 and TRBJ2-7; the D gene cannot be named for sure. The source is a female donor with Graves disease. Material: peripheral blood mononuclear cells (PBMCs), obtained when the disease was refractory, from a patient treated with antithyroid drugs. The CDR3 is CASKKGGPSYEQYF. The nucleotide sequence is given as TGTGCCAGCAAGAAGGGTGGCCCGTCCTACGAGCAGTACTTC.